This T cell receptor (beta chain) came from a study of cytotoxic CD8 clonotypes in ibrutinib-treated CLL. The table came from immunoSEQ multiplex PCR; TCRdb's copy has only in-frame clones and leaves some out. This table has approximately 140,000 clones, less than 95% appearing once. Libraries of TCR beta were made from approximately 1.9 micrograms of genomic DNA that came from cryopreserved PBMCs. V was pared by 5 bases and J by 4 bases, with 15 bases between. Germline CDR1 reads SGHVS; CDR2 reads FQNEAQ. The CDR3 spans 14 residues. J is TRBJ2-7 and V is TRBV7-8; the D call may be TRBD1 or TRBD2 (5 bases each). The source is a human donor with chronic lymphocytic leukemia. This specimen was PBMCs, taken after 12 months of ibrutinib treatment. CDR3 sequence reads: CASSLLGAWYEQYF. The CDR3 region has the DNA TGTGCCAGCAGCCTCCTCGGGGCCTGGTACGAGCAGTACTTC.